This T cell receptor (beta chain) was recorded in a study of radiotherapy plus CTLA-4 blockade in lung cancer. The ends lost 5 bases at V and 7 bases at J; junction bases unmatched: 6. The CDR3 sequence is 13 residues long. Germline lookup yields CDR1 SGHTA and CDR2 FQGNSA. Only in-frame clones appear in the TCRdb table, and some are missing; sequencing was by immunoSEQ multiplex PCR. The sample contains 45,000 or so clones, 70% to 75% of which appear only once. Points from the study as a whole: Some TCR clones had been derived from tumors. These clones expanded in peripheral blood after radiotherapy plus ipilimumab. Increased serum interferon-beta after radiation also reportedly predicted response strongly.

Concerning this clone itself: Its antigen is not identified.

This TCR came from a human donor with non-small cell lung cancer who had a complete response to radiotherapy plus ipilimumab. The sample consisted of peripheral blood, taken from a patient treated with radiotherapy plus ipilimumab. The rearrangement uses TRBV7-2 and TRBJ1-2, with 8 bases matching TRBD1. This CDR3 reads CASSPDRGRGYTF. CDR3 DNA: TGTGCCAGCAGCCCTGACAGGGGTCGTGGCTACACCTTC.